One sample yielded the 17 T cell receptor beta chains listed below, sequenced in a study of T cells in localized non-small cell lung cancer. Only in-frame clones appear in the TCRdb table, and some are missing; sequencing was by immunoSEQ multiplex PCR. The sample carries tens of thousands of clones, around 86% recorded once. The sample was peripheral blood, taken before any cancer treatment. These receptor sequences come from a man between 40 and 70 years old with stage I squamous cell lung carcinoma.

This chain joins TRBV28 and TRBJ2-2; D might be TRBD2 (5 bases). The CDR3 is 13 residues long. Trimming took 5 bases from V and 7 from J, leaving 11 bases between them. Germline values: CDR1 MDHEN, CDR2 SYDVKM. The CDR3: CASSEGGLGELFF. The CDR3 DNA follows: TGTGCCAGCAGTGAGGGCGGACTCGGGGAGCTGTTTTTT.

The CDR3 sequence is CAWSVSSYEQYF. CDR3 sequence (DNA): TGTGCCTGGAGTGTGAGCTCCTACGAGCAGTACTTC. The V and J genes are TRBV30 and TRBJ2-7; D uncertain. Trimming stripped 0 bases from V and 0 bases from J, with 3 bases between. Germline lookup yields CDR1 GTSNPN and CDR2 SVGIG (reference sequence). The CDR3 extends over 12 amino acids.

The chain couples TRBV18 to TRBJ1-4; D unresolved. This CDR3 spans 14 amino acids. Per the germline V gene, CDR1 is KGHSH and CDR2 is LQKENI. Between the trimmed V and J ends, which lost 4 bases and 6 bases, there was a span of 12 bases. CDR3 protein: CASSRSEVDEKLFF. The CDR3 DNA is TGTGCCAGCTCACGGTCAGAAGTGGATGAAAAACTGTTTTTT.

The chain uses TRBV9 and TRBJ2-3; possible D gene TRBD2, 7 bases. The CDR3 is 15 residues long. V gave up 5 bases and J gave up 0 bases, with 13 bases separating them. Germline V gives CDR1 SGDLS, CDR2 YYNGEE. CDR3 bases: TGTGCCAGCAGGCGCGGGGGCCTTAGCACAGATACGCAGTATTTT. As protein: CASRRGGLSTDTQYF.

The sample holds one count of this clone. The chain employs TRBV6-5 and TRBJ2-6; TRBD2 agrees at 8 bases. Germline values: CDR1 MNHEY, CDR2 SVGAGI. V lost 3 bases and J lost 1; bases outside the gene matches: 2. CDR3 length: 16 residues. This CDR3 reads CASSYSGGSGANVLTF. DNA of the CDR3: TGTGCCAGCAGTTATTCGGGAGGGTCTGGGGCCAACGTCCTGACTTTC.

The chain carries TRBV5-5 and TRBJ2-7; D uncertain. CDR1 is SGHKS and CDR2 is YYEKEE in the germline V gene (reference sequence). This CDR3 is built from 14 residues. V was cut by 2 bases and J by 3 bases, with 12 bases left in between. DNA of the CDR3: TGTGCCAGCAGCTTCGGCTGGGTAAGCTACGAGCAGTACTTC. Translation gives CASSFGWVSYEQYF.

CDR3 region: CASSQDPPGHLLHNEQFF. The CDR3 bases are TGCGCCAGCAGCCAAGATCCCCCGGGACACCTTCTCCACAATGAGCAGTTCTTC. The chain carries TRBV4-1 and TRBJ2-1; D is perhaps TRBD1 (6 bases). Germline V CDR1 and CDR2: MGHRA, YSYEKL. V was cut by 0 bases and J by 5 bases, with 20 bases left in between. The CDR3 is 18 amino acids.

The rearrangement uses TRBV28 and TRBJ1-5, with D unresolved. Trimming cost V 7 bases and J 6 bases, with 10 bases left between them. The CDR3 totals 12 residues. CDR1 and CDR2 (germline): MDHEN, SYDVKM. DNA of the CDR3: TGTGCCAGCAATACGGGAGGTCAGCCCCAGCATTTT. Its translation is CASNTGGQPQHF.

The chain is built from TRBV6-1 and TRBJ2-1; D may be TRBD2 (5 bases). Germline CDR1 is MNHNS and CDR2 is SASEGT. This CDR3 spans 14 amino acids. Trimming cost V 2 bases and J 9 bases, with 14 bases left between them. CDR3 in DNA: TGTGCCAGCAGTGAACGGGATGTGAATGGTGAGCAGTTCTTC. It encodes CASSERDVNGEQFF.

The CDR3 nucleotides read TGTGCCTGGAGTGCAAAAGGAACATCCGGCGGCTACACCTTC. This sequence encodes CAWSAKGTSGGYTF. The chain couples TRBV30 to TRBJ1-2; the D is unclear. The CDR3 is 14 residues long. Germline CDR1 is GTSNPN and CDR2 is SVGIG (reference sequence). V was clipped by 1 base and J by 8 bases, with 17 bases between them.

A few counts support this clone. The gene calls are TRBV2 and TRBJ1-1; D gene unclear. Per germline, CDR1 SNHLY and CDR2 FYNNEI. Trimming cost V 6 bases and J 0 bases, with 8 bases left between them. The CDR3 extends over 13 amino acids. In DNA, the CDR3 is TGTGCCAGCAGGGACGGGGTGAACACTGAAGCTTTCTTT. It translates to CASRDGVNTEAFF.

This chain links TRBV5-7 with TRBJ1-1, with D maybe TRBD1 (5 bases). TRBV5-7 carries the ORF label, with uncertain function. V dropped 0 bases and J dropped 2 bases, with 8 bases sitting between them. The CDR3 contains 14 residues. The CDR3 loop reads CASSLVGANTEAFF. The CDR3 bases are TGTGCCAGCAGCTTGGTAGGGGCTAACACTGAAGCTTTCTTT.

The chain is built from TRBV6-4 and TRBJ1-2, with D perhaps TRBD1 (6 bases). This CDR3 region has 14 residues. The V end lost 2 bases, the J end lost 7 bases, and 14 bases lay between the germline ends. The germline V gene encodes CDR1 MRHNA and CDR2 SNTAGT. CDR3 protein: CASSDGGHLGGYTF. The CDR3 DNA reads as TGTGCCAGCAGTGACGGGGGGCATCTGGGTGGCTACACCTTC.

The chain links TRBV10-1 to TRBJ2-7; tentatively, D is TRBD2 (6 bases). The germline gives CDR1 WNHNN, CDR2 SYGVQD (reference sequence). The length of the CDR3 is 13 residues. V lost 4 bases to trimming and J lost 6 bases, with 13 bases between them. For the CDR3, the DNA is TGCGCCAGCAGTGCGTCCCTCGGGAGCGAGCAGTACTTC. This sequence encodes CASSASLGSEQYF.

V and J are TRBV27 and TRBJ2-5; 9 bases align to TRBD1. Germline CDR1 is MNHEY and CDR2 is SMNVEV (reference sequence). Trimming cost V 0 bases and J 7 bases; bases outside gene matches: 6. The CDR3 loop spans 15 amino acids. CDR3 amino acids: CASSLSRTGVVTQYF. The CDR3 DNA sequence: TGTGCCAGCAGTTTATCAAGGACAGGGGTTGTGACCCAGTACTTC.

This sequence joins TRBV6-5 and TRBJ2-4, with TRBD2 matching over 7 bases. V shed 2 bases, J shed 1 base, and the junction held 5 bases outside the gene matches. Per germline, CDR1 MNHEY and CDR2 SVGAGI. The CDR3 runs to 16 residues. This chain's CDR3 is CASSYGGVGAKNIQYF. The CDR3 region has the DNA TGTGCCAGCAGTTACGGGGGGGTCGGGGCCAAAAACATTCAGTACTTC.

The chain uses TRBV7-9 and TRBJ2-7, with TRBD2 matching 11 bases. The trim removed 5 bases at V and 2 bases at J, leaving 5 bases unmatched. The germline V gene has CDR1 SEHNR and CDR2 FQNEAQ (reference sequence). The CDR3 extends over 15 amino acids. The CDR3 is CASSPTSGETYEQYF. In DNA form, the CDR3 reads TGTGCCAGCAGCCCGACTAGCGGGGAGACCTACGAGCAGTACTTC. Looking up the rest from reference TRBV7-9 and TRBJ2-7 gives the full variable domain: DTGVSQNPRHKITKRGQNVTFRCDPISEHNRLYWYRQTLGQGPEFLTYFQNEAQLEKSRLLSDRFSAERPKGSFSTLEIQRTEQGDSAMYLCASSPTSGETYEQYFGPGTRLTVT.